The sequence of this T cell receptor beta chain was determined in a study of tumor and adjacent non-tumor tissue in lung cancer (dated by TCRdb to the late 2010s). For context, the study as a whole: The cohort included 12 adenocarcinoma, 2 squamous cell carcinoma and 1 small cell lung cancer patients. Ages among the approximately 15 patients ranged from roughly 30 to 76 years, there were approximately 10 men and 5 women, and disease was at TNM stage I to III. About 30 paired specimens, one tumor and one normal lung sample per patient, were profiled by TCRbeta CDR3 sequencing. The study compared bulk TCRbeta repertoires between lung tumor tissue and matched distant non-tumor lung tissue from over 13 lung cancer patients. Sequencing produced about 120,000,000 productive TCRbeta reads in total, an average of about 4 million reads per sample.

Bulk unsorted tissue served as the source for RNA extraction, and RNA quality was assessed using a NanoDrop ND-1000 and an Agilent 2100. Normal lung samples were distant non-tumor tissue taken more than 3 cm from the tumor edge. Newly diagnosed lung cancer patients without prior chemotherapy who had been admitted for thoracic surgery in China between August and November 2014 were enrolled as donors. Anyone who had undergone radiotherapy or chemotherapy before, or who had another cancer at the same time, was left out of the study. Surgical tissue pieces of roughly 1-2 cm3 were preserved in RNAlater solution and were kept at -80 degrees C until use. Counted from cysteine to phenylalanine, this CDR3 has 13 amino acids. The read is trimmed to its CDR3 DNA, 39 bases read in frame from base 1. As encoded in the germline V gene, CDR1 is MDHEN while CDR2 is SYDVKM. Library method: multiplex PCR. The sequencing machine was an Illumina HiSeq 2500. Following protocols modified from ARM-PCR, the researchers constructed TCRbeta libraries through three rounds of nested PCR with primers (Table S4). PCR products of 200-500 bp were gel-excised and purified with the QIAquick gel extraction kit before sequencing. In the source study's methods: Reads were cleaned with Trimmomatic, merged with FLASH into complete CDR3 sequences, and assigned to V(D)J germline segments with MiTCR. VDJtools was used to compute clonal diversity as the inverse Simpson's index. In-frame sequences without a premature stop codon were defined as productive reads. Through fastp at Q25 and MiXCR, TCRdb rebuilt clones from the public reads, retaining in-frame beta chains. CDR3 protein sequences are deduplicated, and each keeps its most common genes and DNA. TCRdb assigned the V and J calls; the authors' analysis was not used. This sample comprises 60,000 or so distinct CDR3 sequences, roughly 60% of them detected only once. The ten biggest clones cover less than 40% of the sample.

What the study reported, not specific to this receptor: TCR diversity was significantly higher in younger patients, and greater tumor TCR diversity was associated with shorter overall survival and shorter disease-free survival. Tumor tissue showed significantly higher TCR diversity (inverse Simpson) than normal lung tissue, at about 400 vs 150 (P = 0.0075, Mann-Whitney U test). Only roughly 14 patients were in the cohort, and the authors stated that larger samples and more detailed clinical data are needed. Because peripheral blood was not sequenced, the blood TCRbeta repertoires of the lung cancer patients in the study went unexamined. A significantly larger cumulative share of the repertoire was made up by the top 100 clones in normal lung than in tumor tissue. The methods do not name the sequencing platform or mention unique molecular identifiers.

To note about this clonotype: Its antigen remains unidentified. One end of the junction varies from germline; a read error may be responsible.

The material sequenced was distant non-tumor lung tissue. Recombination linked TRBV28 to TRBJ2-1, with no reliable assignment of the D segment. This clonotype originated in a man aged 65-85 years with non-small cell lung cancer. The DNA is TGTGCTAGCCGCCCGGGTGTCTTAAATGAGCAGATCTTC. It encodes CASRPGVLNEQIF.